What follows are 21 T cell receptor beta chains derived from one specimen sequenced in a study of shared clonotypes between healthy human individuals. Measured with immunoSEQ multiplex PCR; TCRdb has only the in-frame clones, and not every one. The sample shows 630,000 or so clones, roughly 98% of them seen only once. Only CD45RO-negative cells positively selected for CCR7 counted as naive CD8 cells, so terminally differentiated effector memory CD45RA+ cells were excluded. Sequenced sample: naive CD8+ T cells sorted from blood. The receptors originated from a man aged 25 to 40 in good health.

The chain uses TRBV30 and TRBJ1-1; D call uncertain. The CDR3 spans 11 residues. Trimming removed 1 base at V and 8 bases at J, with 8 bases between. Per the germline V gene, CDR1 is GTSNPN and CDR2 is SVGIG (reference sequence). CDR3 nucleotides: TGTGCCTGGAGTGGAGGGAACGAAGCTTTCTTT. Translated, it gives CAWSGGNEAFF. The variable domain in full, with the rest retrieved from reference TRBV30 and TRBJ1-1, is SQTIHQWPATLVQPVGSPLSLECTVEGTSNPNLYWYRQAAGRGLQLLFYSVGIGQISSEVPQNLSASRPQDRQFILSSKKLLLSDSGFYLCAWSGGNEAFFGQGTRLTVV.

This CDR3 reads CASSRTSGRSSTDTQYF. In DNA form, the CDR3 reads TGCGCCAGCAGTAGGACTAGCGGGAGGTCTAGCACAGATACGCAGTATTTT. The V gene is TRBV5-1, the J gene TRBJ2-3; TRBD2 aligns across 14 bases. The germline V gene encodes CDR1 SGHRS and CDR2 YFSETQ. With 5 bases clipped from V and 0 bases from J, the junction kept 5 bases outside the gene matches. This CDR3 spans 17 amino acids.

This sequence joins TRBV15 and TRBJ2-7, with 7 bases lining up with TRBD2. V gave up 0 bases and J gave up 1 base; unmatched junction bases: 3. Germline V gene sequence: CDR1 LNHNV, CDR2 YYDKDF (reference sequence). The CDR3 runs 15 residues. In DNA form, the CDR3 reads TGTGCCACCAGCAGAGATCCGGGGGGTTCCTACGAGCAGTACTTC. This gives the protein CATSRDPGGSYEQYF.

This clone showed up just once. The J gene is TRBJ2-5, the V gene TRBV29-1; unclear D gene. The CDR3 spans 13 residues. From germline, CDR1 is SQVTM and CDR2 ANQGSEA. V was pared by 2 bases and J by 2 bases, with 9 bases between. The CDR3 loop is CSVETLVQETQYF. The DNA for the CDR3 is TGCAGCGTTGAAACTCTAGTACAAGAGACCCAGTACTTC.

This clone was observed a single time. In the same sample, other DNA sequences code for this CDR3. The rearrangement joins TRBV18 to TRBJ1-5; TRBD1 might be the D (5 bases). CDR3 length: 15 residues. The V end lost 2 bases, the J end lost 4 bases, and 12 bases lay between the germline ends. CDR1 KGHSH and CDR2 LQKENI come from the germline V gene. CDR3 protein: CASSPGTGENQPQHF. The CDR3 region has the DNA TGTGCCAGCTCACCAGGGACGGGCGAAAATCAGCCCCAGCATTTT.

The rearrangement uses TRBV7-9 and TRBJ1-2; D possibly corresponds to TRBD1 (5 bases). This CDR3 is 14 amino acids long. Germline-derived CDR1 and CDR2 are SEHNR and FQNEAQ (reference sequence). Trimming took 2 bases from V and 2 from J, leaving 9 bases between them. The DNA of the CDR3 is TGTGCCAGCAGCTTAATGGGGGTAAACTATGGCTACACCTTC. Protein product: CASSLMGVNYGYTF.

CDR3 sequence: CASSSRIQGFYEQYF. Here the CDR3 DNA reads TGTGCCAGCAGTTCGCGGATTCAGGGATTCTACGAGCAGTACTTC. The J gene is TRBJ2-7, the V gene TRBV28; perhaps TRBD1 as D (5 bases). Germline assignment: CDR1 MDHEN and CDR2 SYDVKM. V was shortened by 4 bases and J by 3 bases, with 16 bases between the two germline ends. This CDR3 is built from 15 residues.

The chain's CDR3 is CASSRRDTKTYNEQFF. DNA for the CDR3: TGTGCCAGCAGCCGGAGGGACACTAAAACCTACAATGAGCAGTTCTTC. The gene calls are TRBV7-9 and TRBJ2-1; D could derive from TRBD1 or TRBD2 (6 bases each). The CDR3 length is 16 residues. CDR1 is SEHNR, CDR2 FQNEAQ, per germline (reference sequence). V shed 5 bases and J shed 2 bases, with 16 bases lying between them. The complete variable domain, with remaining parts taken from reference TRBV7-9 and TRBJ2-1, reads DTGVSQNPRHKITKRGQNVTFRCDPISEHNRLYWYRQTLGQGPEFLTYFQNEAQLEKSRLLSDRFSAERPKGSFSTLEIQRTEQGDSAMYLCASSRRDTKTYNEQFFGPGTRLTVL.

This rearrangement joins TRBV9 to TRBJ2-2; TRBD2 might be the D (6 bases). The germline V and J ends were trimmed by 1 base and 4 bases, with 11 bases remaining between them. The CDR3 runs to 15 residues. Germline loops: CDR1 SGDLS, CDR2 YYNGEE. CDR3 sequence (DNA): TGTGCCAGCAGCGTATGGGGGGACGGCACCGGGGAGCTGTTTTTT. It encodes CASSVWGDGTGELFF.

The V gene is TRBV7-8, the J gene TRBJ2-7; 9 bases are shared with TRBD2. V was pared by 6 bases and J by 3 bases, with 9 bases of the junction left unmatched. This CDR3 spans 15 amino acids. The V gene's germline CDR1 is SGHVS and CDR2 FQNEAQ. In nucleotides, the CDR3 is TGTGCCAGCAGACAACTAGCGGGTGTTTTCTACGAGCAGTACTTC. It translates to CASRQLAGVFYEQYF.

This clone was seen once. The V and J genes are TRBV7-9 and TRBJ1-2, with a tentative D call TRBD1 (5 bases). The CDR3 runs to 15 residues. The V gene lost 2 bases and the J gene lost 3 bases, with 13 bases spanning the gap. From germline, CDR1 is SEHNR and CDR2 FQNEAQ (reference sequence). CDR3: CASSLKLGTDYGYTF. As DNA, the CDR3 is TGTGCCAGCAGCTTAAAACTTGGGACGGACTATGGCTACACCTTC.

Points on this clone: This sample also contains other DNA sequences that code for the same CDR3. The chain employs TRBV9 and TRBJ2-1, with TRBD1 matching 7 bases. The CDR3 consists of 14 residues. The germline CDR1 and CDR2 sequences are SGDLS and YYNGEE. V lost 3 bases, J lost 5 bases, and 5 bases stayed unmatched. The CDR3 here is CASSAGTVDNEQFF. CDR3 nucleotide sequence: TGTGCCAGCAGCGCCGGGACAGTGGACAATGAGCAGTTCTTC.

The chain recombines TRBV29-1 with TRBJ1-1, with D unresolved. The CDR3 sequence is 12 residues long. The V end was cut by 4 bases, the J end by 1 base, with 7 bases between. The germline gives CDR1 SQVTM, CDR2 ANQGSEA. CDR3 loop: CSVAVGNTEAFF. The CDR3 DNA reads as TGCAGCGTTGCGGTGGGGAACACTGAAGCTTTCTTT.

This rearrangement joins TRBV6-5 to TRBJ1-1; 8 bases fit TRBD1. Trimming cost V 2 bases and J 4 bases; bases outside gene matches: 6. Per germline, CDR1 MNHEY and CDR2 SVGAGI. The CDR3 covers 15 residues. CDR3 nucleotide sequence: TGTGCCAGCAGTTACCCGGGACAGGTGGGCACTGAAGCTTTCTTT. Its translation is CASSYPGQVGTEAFF.

The chain links TRBV11-2 to TRBJ2-7; tentatively, D is TRBD1 (5 bases). The CDR3 has 16 residues. With 5 bases removed from V and 4 bases from J, the gap between germline ends came to 21 bases. Per germline, CDR1 SGHAT and CDR2 FQNNGV. The DNA for the CDR3 is TGTGCCAGCAGCCCCAACCGGGCCCAGGGATCGTACGAGCAGTACTTC. This sequence encodes CASSPNRAQGSYEQYF.

The chain combines TRBV18 with TRBJ2-1; D perhaps matches TRBD2 (6 bases). V lost 3 bases to trimming and J lost 2 bases, with 20 bases between them. Germline CDR1 KGHSH, CDR2 LQKENI. The CDR3 is 18 residues long. For the CDR3, the DNA is TGTGCCAGCTCACCGGGTTTTTTCCGGGACTCCACCTACAATGAGCAGTTCTTC. Amino acids: CASSPGFFRDSTYNEQFF.

The J gene is TRBJ2-1, the V gene TRBV14, with D possibly matching TRBD1 (6 bases). V lost 2 bases and J lost 5, with 13 bases in between. CDR1 and CDR2 (germline): SGHDN, FVKESK. The CDR3 extends over 15 amino acids. The CDR3 nucleotides read TGTGCCAGCAGCCAATTCAGGGGCGCCAACAATGAGCAGTTCTTC. This translates into CASSQFRGANNEQFF.

This sequence joins TRBV28 and TRBJ2-5, with D perhaps matching TRBD1 (6 bases). The V and J ends lost 3 bases and 4 bases respectively, with 21 bases between them. Germline values: CDR1 MDHEN, CDR2 SYDVKM. CDR3 length: 17 amino acids. The CDR3 sequence: CASSFGRGNSWLETQYF. In DNA form, the CDR3 reads TGTGCCAGCAGTTTTGGTAGGGGGAATTCGTGGTTAGAGACCCAGTACTTC.

The gene calls are TRBV5-4 and TRBJ2-1; no clear D gene. The CDR3 totals 13 residues. Per germline, CDR1 SGHNT and CDR2 YYREEE (reference sequence). Between the trimmed V and J ends, which lost 5 bases and 6 bases, there was a span of 12 bases. The CDR3 DNA sequence: TGTGCCAGCAGTCTCCCGGTAGGCAATGAGCAGTTCTTC. Translating it yields CASSLPVGNEQFF.

The chain carries TRBV5-1 and TRBJ1-1; D is unclear. The germline V and J ends were trimmed by 0 bases and 5 bases, with 11 bases remaining between them. Germline CDR1 and CDR2: SGHRS and YFSETQ. CDR3 length equals 14 residues. Written as DNA, the CDR3 is TGCGCCAGCAGCTTGGGCAGTTCATCGACTGAAGCTTTCTTT. Translation: CASSLGSSSTEAFF.

The chain couples TRBV29-1 to TRBJ2-2, with 7 bases lining up with TRBD2. CDR3 length: 12 amino acids. Germline lookup yields CDR1 SQVTM and CDR2 ANQGSEA. Germline trimming cut 4 bases from V and 7 bases from J; bases unmatched to any gene: 3. The CDR3 sequence is CSVAWGGGELFF. The DNA of the CDR3 is TGCAGCGTTGCATGGGGGGGCGGGGAGCTGTTTTTT.